This T cell receptor beta chain appears in the sequencing data of a study of cytomegalovirus exposure and HLA in healthy donors. The V and J ends lost 0 bases and 3 bases, in that order; junction bases with no gene match: 7. Germline-derived CDR1 and CDR2 are LGHNA and YSLEER. This CDR3 has 16 residues. The PCR ran on 60 Vbeta and 13 Jbeta primers. Only in-frame clones appear in the TCRdb table, and some are missing; sequencing was by immunoSEQ multiplex PCR. This table has roughly 110,000 clones, around three quarters appearing once. Study-wide results and caveats: It was only CMV serostatus that was available as immune exposure information. Being productive about 87% or about 30% of the time was typical of most TCR beta V segments in an earlier analysis. In a later analysis, HLA-C alleles had the fewest associated TCRs, DRB1 alleles the most. For most subjects, TCR beta sequences were reported to predict HLA-A and HLA-B alleles with accuracy.

On this clone itself: Its antigen remains unknown.

Sequenced: PBMCs. The rearrangement uses TRBV4-3 and TRBJ1-2; 7 positions agree with TRBD1. The origin of this receptor is a young man in good health and CMV-seropositive. Here the CDR3 DNA reads TGCGCCAGCAGCCAAGATCACCGGACAGGCTACTATGGCTACACCTTC. This sequence encodes CASSQDHRTGYYGYTF.